A single sample gave rise to the 5 T cell receptor beta chains below, sequenced in a study of shared clonotypes between healthy human individuals. Sequencing was performed with immunoSEQ multiplex PCR; in TCRdb, only in-frame clones are kept and a portion is missing. The repertoire holds about 660,000 clones, with roughly 70% as singletons. The sample comprised memory CD4+ T cells sorted from blood. The subset was: CD45RA-negative fraction. These receptors were collected from a woman younger than 45 in good health.

V usage is TRBV27 and J usage is TRBJ1-5, with D unclear. The CDR3 is 14 residues long. V lost 8 bases, J lost 2 bases, and 13 bases lay in between. Germline V gene lookup returns CDR1 MNHEY and CDR2 SMNVEV (reference sequence). DNA for the CDR3: TGTGCCAGCGCCGTTGAGGGCGGCAATCAGCCCCAGCATTTT. As protein: CASAVEGGNQPQHF.

The chain combines TRBV4-1 with TRBJ2-1, with 9 nucleotides matching TRBD2. The V gene's germline CDR1 is MGHRA and CDR2 YSYEKL. Losses at the gene ends were 1 base for V and 4 bases for J; bases not matched to a gene: 5. This CDR3 spans 16 amino acids. Here the CDR3 reads CASSQGRLAAYNEQFF. In nucleotides, the CDR3 is TGCGCCAGCAGCCAAGGGCGACTAGCGGCTTACAATGAGCAGTTCTTC.

The genes are TRBV5-1 and TRBJ2-7, with D unclear. With 0 bases removed from V and 2 bases from J, the gap between germline ends came to 12 bases. The CDR3 runs to 15 residues. Germline values: CDR1 SGHRS, CDR2 YFSETQ. CDR3 protein: CASSLVATLTYEQYF. The DNA for the CDR3 is TGCGCCAGCAGCTTGGTCGCCACGCTTACCTACGAGCAGTACTTC.

The chain links TRBV2 to TRBJ1-4, with TRBD1 identical over 10 bases. Looked up from germline, CDR1 is SNHLY and CDR2 is FYNNEI. The V gene end was trimmed by 6 bases and the J gene end by 4 bases; junction bases not matched to a gene: 8. The CDR3 extends over 16 amino acids. The CDR3 DNA reads TGTGCCAGCAGGAGACAGGGGGCGCGTGGTAATGAAAAACTGTTTTTT. Its translation is CASRRQGARGNEKLFF.

J is TRBJ2-3 and V is TRBV7-9; 8 bases map to TRBD2. V gave up 2 bases and J gave up 2 bases; unmatched junction bases: 6. The CDR3 has 16 residues. Germline V lookup: CDR1 SEHNR, CDR2 FQNEAQ (reference sequence). The CDR3 protein is CASSLNKAGATDTQYF. CDR3 DNA sequence: TGTGCCAGCAGCTTAAACAAAGCGGGAGCCACAGATACGCAGTATTTT.